This T cell receptor (beta chain) was obtained from a study of blood T cell repertoires in COVID-19. Study-wide background: Donors in the United States, Italy and Spain gave samples during acute or convalescent COVID-19.

Across about 22 US areas, participants ranged in age from 18 to 89 years. Either two negative PCRs, clearance, or symptom resolution qualified Cohort 3 donors as recovered. The CDR3 is 18 residues long. CDR1 and CDR2 (germline): SGHNT, YYREEE (reference sequence). With 0 bases clipped from V and 0 bases from J, the junction kept 9 bases outside the gene matches. Some clones are missing from TCRdb's copy, which holds only in-frame ones; the method was immunoSEQ multiplex PCR. The profile shows about 480,000 clones, 88% of them singletons. This chain connects TRBV5-4 to TRBJ2-5, with 9 bases identical to TRBD2. The sequence was collected from a woman between 40 and 50 years old who had recovered from COVID-19. The source material was PBMCs or T cells enriched from blood (not recorded which). CDR3 residues: CASSLGASGAQYQETQYF. The CDR3 DNA is TGTGCCAGCAGCTTGGGGGCTAGCGGGGCCCAGTACCAAGAGACCCAGTACTTC.